This T cell receptor beta chain was observed in a study of T cell repertoires in cytomegalovirus infection. Whole-study context: CMV infection and matching HLA type were both indicated by public TCR beta signatures.

In TCRdb, the reads were re-called with MiXCR into one record per CDR3 protein. The sample shows some 900,000 distinct CDR3 sequences, around a third of them seen only once. As for this clonotype: Its target is not known.

Study outcomes and limitations: Dominating the ex vivo response were TCR beta clonotypes that were CMV-specific and HLA-C-restricted. People with CMV and the relevant HLA were identified by cumulative public TCR beta family frequency.

From germline, CDR1 is MNHEY and CDR2 SVGEGT. CDR3 length: 14 residues. V was cut by 10 bases and J by 1 base, with 14 bases left in between. The chain recombines TRBV6-2 or TRBV6-3 with TRBJ2-1; D possibly corresponds to TRBD2 (6 bases). This receptor was taken from a human donor in good health (CMV status not recorded). Some clones in this sample may be carry-over from other donors' samples. Sequenced material: cultured CD8+ T cells from PBMCs, taken from culture after CMV antigen stimulation. CDR3 protein: CATWGVPSYNEQFF. The CDR3 DNA sequence: TGTGCCACCTGGGGGGTGCCATCCTACAATGAGCAGTTCTTC.